This T cell receptor (beta chain) is from a study of early T cells in non-severe SARS-CoV-2 infection (dated by TCRdb to the early 2020s). The study in broad terms: TCR sequencing used bulk RNA from unsorted whole blood, so alpha and beta chains could not be paired.

V ends up 5 bases short and J 8 bases short, with an unmatched junction base count of 5. The germline V gene gives CDR1 as MNHEY and CDR2 as SVGAGI. The CDR3, cysteine through phenylalanine, is 13 amino acids long. The sequence is cut down to CDR3 DNA, 39 bases in frame from base 1. A case-control design nested within a healthcare worker cohort in London, UK, was used, with weekly nasopharyngeal swab PCR tests and blood sampling performed. Healthcare workers were recruited during the week of the UK lockdown, between 23 and 31 March 2020, and followed weekly for up to roughly 15 weeks. To prepare the library, 5' RACE was applied. Reads for this sample came from a NextSeq 500. To correct for sequencing error and PCR bias, the TCR library protocol tagged individual cDNA molecules with unique molecular identifiers. TCR alpha and beta chains were both sequenced, and the abundances of alpha and beta sequences in each sample were closely correlated with each other. The authors' analysis ran thus. Decombinator V4 was used to annotate the V gene, J gene and CDR3 of the TCR sequences. Expanded TCRs were defined as changing significantly between any two time points under a Poisson model with p below 0.0001. TCR abundances were normalised to the total number of TCRs sequenced per sample and expressed as counts per million. MAIT TCRs were defined by TRAV1-2 paired with TRAJ12, TRAJ20 or TRAJ33, and iNKT TCRs by TRAV10 paired with TRAJ18. VDJdb, accessed 1 November 2021, was searched for CMV, EBV and SARS-CoV-2 annotated TCRs, excluding TCRs annotated for multiple antigens. Using fastp at Q25 and MiXCR, TCRdb reprocessed the public reads and kept productive beta chains. A single entry per CDR3 protein holds the most common genes and DNA from its merged rows. It is TCRdb's table, rather than the study itself, that gives the V and J calls and clone size. For this sample the table gives 52,000 or so distinct CDR3 sequences, of which 9.5% to 15% were detected only once. The top ten hold about 1.3% of the sample.

The study at large found these results: VDJdb matching was skewed toward anti-spike CD8 responses and likely underestimated virus-specific expansions by missing private and CD4 specificities.

This clonotype showed up many times. No cognate antigen has been identified for it. No base quality information exists; no much larger clone differs at one position. The sequence came from an adult who was a healthcare worker with PCR-confirmed SARS-CoV-2 infection or an uninfected control (not recorded which). The rearranged segments are TRBV6-5 and TRBJ1-2, with 10 bases matching TRBD1. The sequenced material came from whole blood. DNA sequence: TGTGCCAGCAGTCTTGGGACAGGGGAAGGCTACACCTTC. It codes for CASSLGTGEGYTF.